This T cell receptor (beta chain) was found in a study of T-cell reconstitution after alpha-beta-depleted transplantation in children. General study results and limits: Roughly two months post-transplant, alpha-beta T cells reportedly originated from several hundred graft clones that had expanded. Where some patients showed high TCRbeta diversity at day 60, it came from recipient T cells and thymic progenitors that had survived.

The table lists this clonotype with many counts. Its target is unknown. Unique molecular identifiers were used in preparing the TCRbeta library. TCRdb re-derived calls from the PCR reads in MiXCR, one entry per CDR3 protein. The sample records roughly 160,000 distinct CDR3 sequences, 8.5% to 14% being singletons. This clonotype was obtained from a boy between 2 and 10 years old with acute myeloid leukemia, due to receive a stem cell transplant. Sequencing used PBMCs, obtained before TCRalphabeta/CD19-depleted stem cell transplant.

CDR3 coding DNA: TGTGCCACCAGTGACCCTCCCGGGACAGGGGGACAGACCCAGTACTTC. Encoded protein: CATSDPPGTGGQTQYF. The chain recombines TRBV24-1 with TRBJ2-5; 11 bases map to TRBD1. The germline V gene encodes CDR1 KGHDR and CDR2 SFDVKD. V trimming: 4 bases; J trimming: 6 bases; junction bases outside the gene matches: 9. The CDR3 sequence is 16 residues long.